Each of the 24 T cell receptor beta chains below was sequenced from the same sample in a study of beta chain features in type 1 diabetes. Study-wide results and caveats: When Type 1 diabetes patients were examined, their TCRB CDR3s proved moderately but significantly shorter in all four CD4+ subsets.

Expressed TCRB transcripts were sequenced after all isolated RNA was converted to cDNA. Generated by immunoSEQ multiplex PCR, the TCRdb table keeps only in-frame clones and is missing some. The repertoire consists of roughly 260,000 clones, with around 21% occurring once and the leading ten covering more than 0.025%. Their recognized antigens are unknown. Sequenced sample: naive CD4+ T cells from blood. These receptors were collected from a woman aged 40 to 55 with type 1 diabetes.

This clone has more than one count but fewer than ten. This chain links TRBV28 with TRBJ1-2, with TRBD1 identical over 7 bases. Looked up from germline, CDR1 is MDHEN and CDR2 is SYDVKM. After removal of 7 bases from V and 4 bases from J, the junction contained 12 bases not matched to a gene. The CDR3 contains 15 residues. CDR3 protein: CASTDQAGQFYGYTF. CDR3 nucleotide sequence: TGTGCCAGCACCGATCAGGCGGGACAGTTCTATGGCTACACCTTC.

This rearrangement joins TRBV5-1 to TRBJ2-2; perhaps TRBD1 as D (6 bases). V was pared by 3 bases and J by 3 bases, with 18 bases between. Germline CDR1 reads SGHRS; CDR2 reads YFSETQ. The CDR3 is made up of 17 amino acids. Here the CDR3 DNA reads TGCGCCAGCAGCTGGGCTTCACGGGACACCTACACCGGGGAGCTGTTTTTT. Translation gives CASSWASRDTYTGELFF.

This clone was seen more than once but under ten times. The chain's CDR3 is CASTVTGVQPQHF. In DNA, the CDR3 is TGTGCCAGTACCGTCACAGGGGTTCAGCCCCAGCATTTT. The chain combines TRBV19 with TRBJ1-5; TRBD1 aligns across 7 bases. The CDR3 totals 13 residues. J gave up 6 bases and V 7 bases, and 6 bases lay outside the gene matches. Germline V gene lookup returns CDR1 LNHDA and CDR2 SQIVND (reference sequence).

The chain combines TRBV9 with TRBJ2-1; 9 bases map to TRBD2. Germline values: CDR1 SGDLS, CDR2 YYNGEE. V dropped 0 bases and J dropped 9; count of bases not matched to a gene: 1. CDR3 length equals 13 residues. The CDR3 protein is CASSVVSGGEQFF. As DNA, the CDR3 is TGTGCCAGCAGCGTAGTTAGCGGGGGTGAGCAGTTCTTC.

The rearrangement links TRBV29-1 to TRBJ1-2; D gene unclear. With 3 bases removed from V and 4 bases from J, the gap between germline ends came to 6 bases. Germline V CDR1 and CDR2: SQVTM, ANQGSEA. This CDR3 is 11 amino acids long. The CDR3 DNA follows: TGCAGCGTTGAGAGGTTCTATGGCTACACCTTC. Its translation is CSVERFYGYTF.

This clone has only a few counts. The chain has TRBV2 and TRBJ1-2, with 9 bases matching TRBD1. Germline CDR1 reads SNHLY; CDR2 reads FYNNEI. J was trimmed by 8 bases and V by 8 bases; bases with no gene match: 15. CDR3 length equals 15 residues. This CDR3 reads CASGGQGILEWGYTF. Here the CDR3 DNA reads TGTGCCAGCGGGGGACAGGGAATACTGGAGTGGGGCTACACCTTC.

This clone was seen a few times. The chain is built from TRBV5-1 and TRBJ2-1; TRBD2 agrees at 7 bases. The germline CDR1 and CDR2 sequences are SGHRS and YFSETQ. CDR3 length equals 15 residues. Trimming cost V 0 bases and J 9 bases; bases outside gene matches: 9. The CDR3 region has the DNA TGCGCCAGCAGCTTGGACGGGGGGATTTCCGGTGAGCAGTTCTTC. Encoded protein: CASSLDGGISGEQFF.

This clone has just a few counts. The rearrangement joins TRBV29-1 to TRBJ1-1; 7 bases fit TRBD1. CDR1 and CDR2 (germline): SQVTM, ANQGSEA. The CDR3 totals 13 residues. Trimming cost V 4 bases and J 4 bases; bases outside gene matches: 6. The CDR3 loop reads CSVVTRGATEAFF. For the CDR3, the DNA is TGCAGCGTTGTAACCAGGGGGGCCACTGAAGCTTTCTTT.

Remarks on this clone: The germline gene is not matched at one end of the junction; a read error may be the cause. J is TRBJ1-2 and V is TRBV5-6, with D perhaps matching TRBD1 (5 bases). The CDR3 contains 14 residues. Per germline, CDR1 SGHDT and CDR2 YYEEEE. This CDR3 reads CASTLGQGGGGYTF. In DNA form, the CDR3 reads TGTGCCAGCACCTTGGGGCAGGGAGGTGGTGGCTACACCTTC.

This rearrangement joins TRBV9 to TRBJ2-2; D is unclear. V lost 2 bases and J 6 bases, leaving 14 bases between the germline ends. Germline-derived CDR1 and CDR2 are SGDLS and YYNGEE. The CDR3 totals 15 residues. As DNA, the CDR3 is TGTGCCAGCAGCGTTCGTGGTGGGCAGGCCGGGGAGCTGTTTTTT. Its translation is CASSVRGGQAGELFF.

The CDR3 reads CATSRPGLAGELETQYF. CDR3 coding DNA: TGTGCCACCAGCAGACCGGGACTAGCGGGGGAATTAGAGACCCAGTACTTC. The V and J genes are TRBV15 and TRBJ2-5; 14 nucleotides agree with TRBD2. Trimming at V came to 2 bases and at J to 4 bases, leaving 6 bases not matched to a gene. Germline V gene lookup returns CDR1 LNHNV and CDR2 YYDKDF (reference sequence). CDR3 length: 17 residues.

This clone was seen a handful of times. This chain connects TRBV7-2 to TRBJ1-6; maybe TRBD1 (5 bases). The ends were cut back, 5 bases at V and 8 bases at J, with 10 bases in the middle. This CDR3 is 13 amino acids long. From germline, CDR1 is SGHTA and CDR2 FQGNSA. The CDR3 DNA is TGTGCCAGCAGCGATGGGGCAGATTCACCCCTCCACTTT. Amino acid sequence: CASSDGADSPLHF.

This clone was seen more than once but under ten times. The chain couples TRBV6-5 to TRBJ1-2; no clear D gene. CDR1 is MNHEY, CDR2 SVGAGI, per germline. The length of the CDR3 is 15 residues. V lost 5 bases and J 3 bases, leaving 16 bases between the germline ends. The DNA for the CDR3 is TGTGCCAGCAGTCTATCCACGACGGGAGACTATGGCTACACCTTC. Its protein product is CASSLSTTGDYGYTF.

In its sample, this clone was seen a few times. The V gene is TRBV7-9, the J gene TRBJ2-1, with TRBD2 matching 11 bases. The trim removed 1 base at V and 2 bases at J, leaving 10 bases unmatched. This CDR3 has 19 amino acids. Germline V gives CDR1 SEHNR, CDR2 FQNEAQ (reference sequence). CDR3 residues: CASSLDTSGRAAPYNEQFF. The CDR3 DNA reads TGTGCCAGCAGCTTAGATACTAGCGGGAGAGCCGCCCCCTACAATGAGCAGTTCTTC.

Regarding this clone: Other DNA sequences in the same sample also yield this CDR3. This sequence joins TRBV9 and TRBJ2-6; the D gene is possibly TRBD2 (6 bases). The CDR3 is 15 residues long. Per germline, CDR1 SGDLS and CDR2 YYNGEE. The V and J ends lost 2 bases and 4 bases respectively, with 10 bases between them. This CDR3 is CASSVGGAGANVLTF. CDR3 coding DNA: TGTGCCAGCAGCGTGGGGGGAGCAGGGGCCAACGTCCTGACTTTC.

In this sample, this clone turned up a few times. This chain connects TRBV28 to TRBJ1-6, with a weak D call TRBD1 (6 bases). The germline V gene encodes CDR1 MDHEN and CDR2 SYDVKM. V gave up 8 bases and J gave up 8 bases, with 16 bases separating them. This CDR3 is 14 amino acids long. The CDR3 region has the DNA TGTGCCAGCTATCACAGGGAAGGGGATTCACCCCTCCACTTT. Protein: CASYHREGDSPLHF. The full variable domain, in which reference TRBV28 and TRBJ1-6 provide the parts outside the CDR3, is DVKVTQSSRYLVKRTGEKVFLECVQDMDHENMFWYRQDPGLGLRLIYFSYDVKMKEKGDIPEGYSVSREKKERFSLILESASTNQTSMYLCASYHREGDSPLHFGNGTRLTVT.

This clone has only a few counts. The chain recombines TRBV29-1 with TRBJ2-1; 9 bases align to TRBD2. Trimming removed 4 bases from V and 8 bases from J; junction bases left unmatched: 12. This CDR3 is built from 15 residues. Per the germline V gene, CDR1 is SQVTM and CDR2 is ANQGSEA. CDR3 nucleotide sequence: TGCAGCGTTGCCCCGCGGGAGGGTTTAAGCTATGAGCAGTTCTTC. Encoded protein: CSVAPREGLSYEQFF.

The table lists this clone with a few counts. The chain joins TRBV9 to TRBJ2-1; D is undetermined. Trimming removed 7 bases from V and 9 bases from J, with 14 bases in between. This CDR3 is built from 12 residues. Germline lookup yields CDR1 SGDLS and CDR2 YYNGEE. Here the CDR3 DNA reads TGTGCCAGCGGCGCCGACTTGGGTGAGCAGTTCTTC. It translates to CASGADLGEQFF.

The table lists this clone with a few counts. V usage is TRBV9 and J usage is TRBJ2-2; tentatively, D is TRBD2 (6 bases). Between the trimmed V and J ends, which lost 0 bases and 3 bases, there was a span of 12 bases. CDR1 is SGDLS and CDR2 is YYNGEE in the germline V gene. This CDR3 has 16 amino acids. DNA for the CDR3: TGTGCCAGCAGCGTAGGAGGCAGCGGGTACACCGGGGAGCTGTTTTTT. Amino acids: CASSVGGSGYTGELFF.

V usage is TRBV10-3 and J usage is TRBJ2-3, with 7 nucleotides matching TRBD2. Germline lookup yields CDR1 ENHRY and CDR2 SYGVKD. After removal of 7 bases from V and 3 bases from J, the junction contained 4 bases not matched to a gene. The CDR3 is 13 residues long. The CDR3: CAITAAGTDTQYF. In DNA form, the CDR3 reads TGTGCCATCACCGCAGCGGGAACAGATACGCAGTATTTT.

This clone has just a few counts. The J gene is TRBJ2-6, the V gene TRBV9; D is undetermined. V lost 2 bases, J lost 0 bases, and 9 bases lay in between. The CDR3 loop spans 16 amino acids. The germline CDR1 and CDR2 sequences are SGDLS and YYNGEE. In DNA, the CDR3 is TGTGCCAGCAGCGTCAGCGCGGCCTCTGGGGCCAACGTCCTGACTTTC. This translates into CASSVSAASGANVLTF.

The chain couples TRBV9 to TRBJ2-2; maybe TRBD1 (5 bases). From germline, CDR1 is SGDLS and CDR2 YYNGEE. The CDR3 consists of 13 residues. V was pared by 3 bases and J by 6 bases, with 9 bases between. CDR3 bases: TGTGCCAGCAGCGGGTCAGGGTCCGGGGAGCTGTTTTTT. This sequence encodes CASSGSGSGELFF.

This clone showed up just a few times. The CDR3 DNA follows: TGTGCCAGCAACACAGGGGGCCGGAGGAACACTGAAGCTTTCTTT. This translates into CASNTGGRRNTEAFF. The chain couples TRBV5-4 to TRBJ1-1; the match to TRBD1 covers 9 bases. Germline V gives CDR1 SGHNT, CDR2 YYREEE (reference sequence). J was trimmed by 1 base and V by 6 bases; bases with no gene match: 7. The CDR3 has 15 residues.

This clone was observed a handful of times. As DNA, the CDR3 is TGTGCCAGCAGCTTGGCGACACCTTATAGCTCCTACGAGCAGTACTTC. It codes for CASSLATPYSSYEQYF. The V call is TRBV5-4, the J call TRBJ2-7; D is uncertain. Trimming removed 0 bases from V and 0 bases from J, with 13 bases in between. Germline V gene data show CDR1 as SGHNT and CDR2 as YYREEE (reference sequence). The CDR3 runs 16 residues. Combining the CDR3 with reference TRBV5-4 and TRBJ2-7 gives the whole variable domain ETGVTQSPTHLIKTRGQQVTLRCSSQSGHNTVSWYQQALGQGPQFIFQYYREEENGRGNFPPRFSGLQFPNYSSELNVNALELDDSALYLCASSLATPYSSYEQYFGPGTRLTVT.